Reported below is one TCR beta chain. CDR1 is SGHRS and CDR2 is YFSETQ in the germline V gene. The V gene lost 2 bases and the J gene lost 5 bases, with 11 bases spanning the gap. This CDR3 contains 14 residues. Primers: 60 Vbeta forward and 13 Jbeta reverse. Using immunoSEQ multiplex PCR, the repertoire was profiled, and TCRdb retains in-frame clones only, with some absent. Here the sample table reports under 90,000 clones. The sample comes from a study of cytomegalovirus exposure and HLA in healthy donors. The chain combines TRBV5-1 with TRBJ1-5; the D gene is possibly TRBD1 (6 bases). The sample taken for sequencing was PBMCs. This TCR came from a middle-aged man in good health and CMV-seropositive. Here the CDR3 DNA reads TGCGCCAGCAGCTTACAGGGAGTGGATCAGCCCCAGCATTTT. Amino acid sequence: CASSLQGVDQPQHF.